These T cell receptor beta chains were read from a single sample in a study of T cell repertoires in cytomegalovirus infection. One entry per CDR3 protein, called by TCRdb with MiXCR from the reads. Of 400,000 or so distinct CDR3 sequences listed, 18% were seen once; the top ten hold around 8.6%. The sample comprised PBMCs. All receptors derive from a human donor in good health (CMV status not recorded). Some clones in this sample may be carry-over from other donors' samples. The CDR3 runs from the conserved cysteine through the conserved F or W. The order of the fields is clone size, V gene, CDR3 length, J gene, D gene, CDR3 protein, CDR3 DNA. D genes are given only for firm matches. Clone size, where shown, is once, few, many, or a class for clones that have expanded.

-	TRBV6-6	13	TRBJ1-2	-	CASSPAGDYGYTF	TGTGCCAGCAGCCCGGCGGGGGACTATGGCTACACCTTC
-	TRBV7-6	15	TRBJ2-1	TRBD1	CASSIGGQGYNEQFF	TGTGCCAGCAGCATCGGGGGACAGGGATACAATGAGCAGTTCTTC
many	TRBV7-2	15	TRBJ1-5	-	CASSFVPYSNQPQHF	TGTGCCAGCAGCTTCGTGCCGTATAGCAATCAGCCCCAGCATTTT
-	TRBV20-1	17	TRBJ2-5	TRBD2	CSARDELAGDKKETQYF	TGCAGTGCTAGAGATGAGCTAGCGGGGGACAAAAAAGAGACCCAGTACTTC
many	TRBV20-1	14	TRBJ2-5	-	CSASGDSARGTQYF	TGCAGTGCTTCCGGCGATAGCGCAAGGGGGACCCAGTACTTC
many	TRBV7-2	17	TRBJ1-2	-	CASSLNPRGIARYGYTF	TGTGCCAGCAGCTTAAACCCCCGCGGTATTGCTAGGTATGGCTACACCTTC
-	TRBV5-1	15	TRBJ2-1	-	CASSLGAGNHNEQFF	TGCGCCAGCAGCTTAGGGGCAGGGAACCATAATGAGCAGTTCTTC
-	TRBV12-5	14	TRBJ2-2	-	CASGSRQDTGELFF	TGTGCTAGTGGCTCCCGACAAGACACCGGGGAGCTGTTTTTT
few	TRBV5-1	14	TRBJ1-6	-	CASSSEGLWAPLHF	TGCGCCAGCAGCTCCGAAGGCCTCTGGGCACCCCTCCACTTT
-	TRBV4-2	16	TRBJ1-4	TRBD1	CASSQEGAGGSEKLFF	TGTGCCAGCAGCCAAGAGGGAGCAGGGGGGAGTGAAAAACTGTTTTTT
few	TRBV24-1	20	TRBJ2-3	-	CATSDWKRKDYPNPTDTQYF	TGTGCCACCAGTGATTGGAAGCGTAAGGACTACCCCAATCCCACAGATACGCAGTATTTT
few	TRBV12-3/TRBV12-4	14	TRBJ2-5	-	CASSRTGDQETQYF	TGTGCCAGCAGTCGAACAGGAGACCAAGAGACCCAGTACTTC
few	TRBV5-6	16	TRBJ1-5	-	CASSLGPRGYAQPQHF	TGTGCCAGCAGCCTTGGACCCCGGGGTTACGCACAGCCCCAGCATTTT
few	TRBV11-2	15	TRBJ2-1	TRBD2	CASRLIAGAYNEQFF	TGTGCCAGCAGACTGATAGCGGGGGCCTACAATGAGCAGTTCTTC
many	TRBV7-6	11	TRBJ2-3	-	CASGDTNTQYF	TGTGCCAGCGGGGATACCAATACGCAGTATTTT
-	TRBV7-4	15	TRBJ2-1	TRBD1	CASSLVDRVSNEQSF	TGTGCCAGCAGCTTAGTGGACAGGGTTTCAAATGAGCAGTCCTTC
-	TRBV7-2	14	TRBJ1-4	-	CASSEGGAREKLFF	TGTGCCAGCAGCGAGGGGGGGGCTCGTGAAAAACTGTTTTTT
many	TRBV7-9	11	TRBJ1-1	-	CASSQAVQAFF	TGTGCCAGCAGCCAGGCAGTCCAAGCTTTCTTT
once	TRBV5-6	17	TRBJ2-1	-	CASSQLWGRSSYNEQFF	TGTGCCAGCAGCCAATTGTGGGGCAGGAGCTCCTACAATGAGCAGTTCTTC
many	TRBV4-1	19	TRBJ1-2	-	CASSQVIPLAGEINYGYTF	TGCGCCAGCAGCCAAGTTATCCCTTTGGCAGGGGAGATCAACTATGGCTACACCTTC
-	TRBV4-1	14	TRBJ2-7	-	CASSQEHPWDEQYF	TGCGCCAGCAGCCAAGAGCACCCTTGGGACGAGCAGTACTTC
-	TRBV5-4	16	TRBJ2-1	TRBD1	CASSWDRVIVVNEQFF	TGTGCCAGCAGCTGGGACAGGGTAATAGTAGTCAATGAGCAGTTCTTC
-	TRBV29-1	14	TRBJ2-3	-	CSVRPGVSTDTQYF	TGCAGCGTTCGCCCGGGGGTGAGCACAGATACGCAGTATTTT
few	TRBV27	16	TRBJ2-6	TRBD2	CATGRASGAGANVLTF	TGTGCCACCGGCCGGGCTAGCGGTGCTGGGGCCAACGTCCTGACTTTC
few	TRBV28	12	TRBJ2-7	-	CASSPWGYEQYF	TGTGCCAGCAGCCCCTGGGGGTACGAGCAGTACTTC
many	TRBV7-8	14	TRBJ1-2	-	CASSLAVGAGGYTF	TGTGCCAGCAGCTTAGCGGTTGGGGCTGGTGGCTACACCTTC
many	TRBV6-2/TRBV6-3	11	TRBJ2-5	-	CASTNGETQYF	TGTGCCAGCACCAACGGAGAAACCCAGTACTTC
-	TRBV7-2	15	TRBJ2-4	TRBD2	CASSLDPSGSDIQYF	TGTGCCAGCAGCTTAGACCCTAGCGGGAGTGACATTCAGTACTTC
-	TRBV12-3/TRBV12-4	13	TRBJ1-4	-	CASYGPTNEKLFF	TGTGCCAGCTATGGACCAACTAATGAAAAACTGTTTTTT
many	TRBV7-6	13	TRBJ2-5	-	CASRPRSGVTQYF	TGTGCCAGCCGCCCCCGTTCAGGGGTCACCCAGTACTTC
-	TRBV10-3	16	TRBJ2-5	TRBD1	CAISDGTGAPQETQYF	TGTGCCATCAGTGATGGGACAGGAGCTCCCCAAGAGACCCAGTACTTC
few	TRBV20-1	11	TRBJ1-1	-	CSATGPTEAFF	TGCAGTGCTACAGGGCCCACTGAAGCTTTCTTT
many	TRBV7-8	17	TRBJ2-1	-	CASSPSDRSFLDNEQFF	TGTGCCAGCAGCCCTAGCGACAGATCCTTTCTGGACAATGAGCAGTTCTTC
few	TRBV12-3/TRBV12-4	13	TRBJ1-1	-	CASSFKENTEAFF	TGTGCCAGCAGTTTTAAGGAGAACACTGAAGCTTTCTTT
many	TRBV7-2	18	TRBJ2-7	TRBD2	CASSFHRPGTSASYEQYF	TGTGCCAGCAGCTTCCATCGGCCCGGGACTAGCGCCTCCTACGAGCAGTACTTC
many	TRBV7-2	14	TRBJ1-5	-	CASSFGFSNQPQHF	TGTGCCAGCAGCTTCGGTTTTAGCAATCAGCCCCAGCATTTT
few	TRBV5-4	15	TRBJ2-5	-	CASSLVLGGEETQYF	TGTGCCAGCAGCTTGGTTTTAGGCGGGGAAGAGACCCAGTACTTC
few	TRBV4-1	16	TRBJ2-5	-	CASSQPGHKYQETQYF	TGCGCCAGCAGCCAGCCGGGACACAAGTACCAAGAGACCCAGTACTTC
-	TRBV12-3/TRBV12-4	14	TRBJ1-5	-	CASVTGQSNQPQHF	TGTGCCAGTGTGACGGGGCAGAGCAATCAGCCCCAGCATTTT
once	TRBV5-1	13	TRBJ1-1	-	CASSLHVNTEAFF	TGCGCCAGCAGCTTGCACGTGAACACTGAAGCTTTCTTT
many	TRBV2	12	TRBJ1-4	-	CASRIRDEKLFF	TGTGCCAGCAGGATCCGGGACGAAAAACTGTTTTTT
few	TRBV7-9	13	TRBJ2-7	-	CASSSWTGAEQYF	TGTGCCAGCAGCTCCTGGACTGGGGCGGAGCAGTACTTC
-	TRBV4-1	17	TRBJ2-4	-	CASSRGWDILAKNIQYF	TGCGCCAGCAGCCGAGGATGGGACATTCTAGCCAAAAACATTCAGTACTTC
-	TRBV7-6	17	TRBJ2-2	TRBD2	CASSSLAGTTNTGELFF	TGTGCCAGCAGCTCACTAGCGGGAACCACGAACACCGGGGAGCTGTTTTTT
once	TRBV15	16	TRBJ1-4	-	CATRRKTGFGNEKLFF	TGTGCCACACGAAGGAAAACAGGGTTTGGTAATGAAAAACTGTTTTTT
-	TRBV19	15	TRBJ2-3	-	CASSGQGLSTDTQYF	TGTGCCAGTAGTGGGCAGGGGCTCAGCACAGATACGCAGTATTTT
-	TRBV11-2	17	TRBJ1-1	TRBD1	CASSSTSGTAKKKTAFF	TGTGCCAGCAGCTCAACATCCGGGACAGCGAAGAAAAAGACGGCTTTCTTT
-	TRBV20-1	13	TRBJ1-1	TRBD1	CSARTGVNTEAFF	TGCAGTGCTAGGACAGGGGTGAACACTGAAGCTTTCTTT
few	TRBV7-8	14	TRBJ2-7	TRBD1	CASSLNRGLGEQYF	TGTGCCAGCAGCTTAAACAGGGGGCTAGGGGAGCAGTACTTC
-	TRBV20-1	13	TRBJ2-5	-	CSASRDGLETQYF	TGCAGTGCTAGTCGGGACGGTTTGGAGACCCAGTACTTC